The entry that follows covers one T cell receptor beta chain sequence. The V gene's germline CDR1 is SGHKS and CDR2 YYEKEE (reference sequence). CDR3 length equals 14 residues. J was trimmed by 2 bases and V by 4 bases; bases with no gene match: 3. This entry belongs to a study of blood T cell repertoires in COVID-19. Study summary: T cells, B-cell-depleted T cells, or PBMCs supplied cDNA or gDNA.

Authors' data handling: Reference gene primers were amplified, and this amplification served to estimate nucleated cell counts. The table came from immunoSEQ multiplex PCR; TCRdb's copy has only in-frame clones and leaves some out. V and J calls and clone size are given by that table; D and trimming were obtained from the DNA. The sample has a few hundred thousand clones; approximately 85% are singletons. The clonotype originates from a man aged 45-65 years with active or convalescent COVID-19. The V and J genes are TRBV5-5 and TRBJ2-1, with TRBD1 matching over 7 bases. The sequenced material came from peripheral blood. The DNA of the CDR3 is TGTGCCAGCAGCACTGGACAGGCCTACAATGAGCAGTTCTTC. The encoded protein is CASSTGQAYNEQFF.